This T cell receptor beta chain was sequenced in a study of blood T cell repertoires in COVID-19. Across the whole study: The United States, Italy and Spain were the sources of the acute and convalescent COVID-19 samples. PBMCs, B-cell-depleted T cells, or T cells were the source of the cDNA or gDNA that made up the material.

The CDR3 is 15 amino acids. Germline CDR1 reads SGHRS; CDR2 reads YFSETQ. V lost 6 bases, J lost 6 bases, and 18 bases lay in between. Assay: immunoSEQ multiplex PCR; the TCRdb copy retains only in-frame clones and omits some. The table has 100,000 or so clones, 82% seen once. The chain combines TRBV5-1 with TRBJ1-4; the D is unclear. The receptor was derived from a man in his 70s with active or convalescent COVID-19. Sequencing was done on a sample of peripheral blood. This CDR3 is CASKVTGITDEKLFF. The CDR3 nucleotides are TGCGCCAGCAAAGTGACCGGGATCACGGATGAAAAACTGTTTTTT.